This T cell receptor (beta chain) was identified during a study of T cell responses to AZD1222 COVID-19 vaccine. The repertoire was sequenced with immunoSEQ multiplex PCR; TCRdb's copy has only in-frame clones and lacks some. The sample lists about 99,000 clones; about 90% were seen once. Findings and caveats of the study: Most donors were white British, females outnumbered males, and clonal diversity was possibly underestimated. Spike was spanned by vaccine-associated CD4 TCRs, with dominance at 160-218 and 743-854. Regions left unmutated in variants are reportedly the target of nearly half of spike-specific TCRs. At baseline, just a handful of AZD1222 recipients tested seropositive.

The ends were cut back, 4 bases at V and 0 bases at J, with 6 bases in the middle. The germline V gene has CDR1 SNHLY and CDR2 FYNNEI. The CDR3 extends over 13 amino acids. Concerning this clone itself: Antigen specificity is unknown.

The chain employs TRBV2 and TRBJ1-1, with unresolved D. This receptor was identified in an adult in good health. Sequenced material: peripheral blood, taken on day 0 of AZD1222 vaccination. CDR3 region: CASSATMNTEAFF. In DNA, the CDR3 is TGTGCCAGCAGTGCGACTATGAACACTGAAGCTTTCTTT.